Listed here is a single T cell receptor (beta chain). Its antigen is currently unknown. This sample was taken from a study of blood T cells in healthy people across ages. Study results and limitations: It was not known whether donors were CMV positive (a possible confounder of expanded clonotype changes).

Next came a second PCR, run for about 7 to 11 cycles, which used a sample-barcoded 5' primer along with a J-beta primer mix. Any given sample supplied a minimum of 2.5 million CDR3-containing paired-end reads. One entry per CDR3 protein results from TCRdb running MiXCR on the 5' RACE reads. There are hundreds of thousands of distinct CDR3 sequences in the sample; 58% occur only once, and roughly 20% lies in the top ten. Germline CDR1 MNHEY, CDR2 SVGEGT. The CDR3 is 14 amino acids. V was shortened by 8 bases and J by 7 bases, with 21 bases between the two germline ends. The material sequenced was blood. The clonotype originates from a man aged 25 to 40 in good health. The chain combines TRBV6-2 or TRBV6-3 with TRBJ2-7; D gene unclear. DNA of the CDR3: TGTGCCAGCGGCCGACCTAGTTCCTACAATGAGCAGTACTTC. It translates to CASGRPSSYNEQYF.